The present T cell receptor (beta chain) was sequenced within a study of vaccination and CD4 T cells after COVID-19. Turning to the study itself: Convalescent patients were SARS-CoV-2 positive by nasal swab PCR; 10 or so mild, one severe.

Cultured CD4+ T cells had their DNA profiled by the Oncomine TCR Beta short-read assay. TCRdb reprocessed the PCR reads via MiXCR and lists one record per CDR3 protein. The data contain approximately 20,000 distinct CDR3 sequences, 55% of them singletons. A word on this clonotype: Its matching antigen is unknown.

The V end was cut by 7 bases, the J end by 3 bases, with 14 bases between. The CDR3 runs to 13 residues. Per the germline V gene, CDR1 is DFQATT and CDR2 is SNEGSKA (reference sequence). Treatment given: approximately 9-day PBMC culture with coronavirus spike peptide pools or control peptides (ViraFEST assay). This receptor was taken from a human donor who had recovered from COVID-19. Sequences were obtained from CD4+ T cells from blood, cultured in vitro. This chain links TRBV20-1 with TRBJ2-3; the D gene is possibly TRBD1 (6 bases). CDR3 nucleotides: TGCAGTGGAGGGGGTACGGGGACAGATACGCAGTATTTT. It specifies CSGGGTGTDTQYF.